The sequence of this T cell receptor (beta chain) was determined in a study of shared clonotypes between healthy human individuals. Terminally differentiated effector memory CD45RA+ cells were excluded from the naive CD8 cells, which were CD45RO-negative and positively selected for CCR7. TCRdb's table, derived via immunoSEQ multiplex PCR, lists solely in-frame clones and lacks some. The table shows 800,000 or so clones, with about 96% occurring only once. This CDR3 is built from 14 residues. V lost 5 bases to trimming and J lost 5 bases; unmatched junction nucleotides: 6. Germline CDR1 reads LGHNT; CDR2 reads FRNRAP.

The receptor's source is a man aged 25 to 40 in good health. Specimen: naive CD8+ T cells sorted from blood. The chain has TRBV12-5 and TRBJ2-1, with 7 bases fitting TRBD1. The CDR3 loop reads CASGDTGDHNEQFF. DNA of the CDR3: TGTGCTAGTGGTGATACAGGGGACCACAATGAGCAGTTCTTC. Together with reference TRBV12-5 and TRBJ2-1, the CDR3 gives the full variable domain: DARVTQTPRHKVTEMGQEVTMRCQPILGHNTVFWYRQTMMQGLELLAYFRNRAPLDDSGMPKDRFSAEMPDATLATLKIQPSEPRDSAVYFCASGDTGDHNEQFFGPGTRLTVL.